The 21 T cell receptor beta chains in this list originate from one sample, sequenced in a study of blood T cell repertoires in COVID-19. Repertoires were generated with immunoSEQ multiplex PCR, while TCRdb's copy carries only in-frame clones and drops some. The sample has roughly 300,000 clones, about nine tenths seen once. Sequenced sample: peripheral blood. These receptors were collected from a young woman with COVID-19, enrolled during active disease.

The chain joins TRBV5-6 to TRBJ1-2; TRBD1 agrees at 8 bases. The CDR3 extends over 17 amino acids. Trimming at V came to 4 bases and at J to 0 bases, leaving 11 bases not matched to a gene. Germline V CDR1 and CDR2: SGHDT, YYEEEE. CDR3 DNA: TGTGCCAGCAGCCCCCTGGCGGGGACAGGAGCTAACTATGGCTACACCTTC. Translating it yields CASSPLAGTGANYGYTF.

The V call is TRBV5-1, the J call TRBJ1-1; D possibly corresponds to TRBD1 (5 bases). Germline CDR1 reads SGHRS; CDR2 reads YFSETQ. The germline V and J ends were trimmed by 3 bases and 5 bases, with 14 bases remaining between them. CDR3 size: 14 residues. CDR3 nucleotide sequence: TGCGCCAGCAGCTCAGGGCAGGGAGGGACTGAAGCTTTCTTT. It translates to CASSSGQGGTEAFF. Full variable domain (rest looked up from reference TRBV5-1 and TRBJ1-1): KAGVTQTPRYLIKTRGQQVTLSCSPISGHRSVSWYQQTPGQGLQFLFEYFSETQRNKGNFPGRFSGRQFSNSRSEMNVSTLELGDSALYLCASSSGQGGTEAFFGQGTRLTVV.

The V call is TRBV30, the J call TRBJ2-5; maybe TRBD2 (6 bases). V was shortened by 3 bases and J by 5 bases, with 16 bases between the two germline ends. Germline CDR1 reads GTSNPN; CDR2 reads SVGIG (reference sequence). There are 14 residues in the CDR3. The CDR3 here is CAWSTVGGRETQYF. CDR3 nucleotides: TGTGCCTGGAGCACCGTTGGAGGGCGGGAGACCCAGTACTTC.

This sequence joins TRBV29-1 and TRBJ1-2; tentative D call: TRBD1 (5 bases). The CDR3 length is 14 residues. In germline, CDR1 is SQVTM, CDR2 ANQGSEA. The V and J ends lost 3 bases and 3 bases respectively, with 14 bases between them. CDR3 bases: TGCAGCGTTGATGGTCCCTCGGGGGACTATGGCTACACCTTC. Protein: CSVDGPSGDYGYTF.

This chain uses TRBV6-5 with TRBJ1-6, with a tentative D call TRBD1 (6 bases). The germline CDR1 and CDR2 sequences are MNHEY and SVGAGI. There are 14 residues in the CDR3. V was pared by 6 bases and J by 10 bases, with 16 bases between. The CDR3 DNA is TGTGCCAGCAGCCAAGGCCAGGGGAGCTCACCCCTCCACTTT. Residues: CASSQGQGSSPLHF.

This chain links TRBV13 with TRBJ2-1; 9 nucleotides align to TRBD2. J gave up 6 bases and V 3 bases, and 6 bases lay outside the gene matches. CDR1 and CDR2 (germline): PRHDT, FYEKMQ (reference sequence). This CDR3 has 15 residues. The CDR3 reads CASSLAGGLSNEQFF. CDR3 sequence (DNA): TGTGCCAGCAGCTTGGCGGGAGGGCTGTCCAATGAGCAGTTCTTC.

This rearrangement joins TRBV5-4 to TRBJ2-5; 7 bases are shared with TRBD1. The CDR3 totals 13 residues. Germline V gives CDR1 SGHNT, CDR2 YYREEE (reference sequence). The J segment lost 4 bases and the V segment lost 4 bases, leaving 4 bases of the junction unmatched. The CDR3 bases are TGTGCCAGCAGCCAGACAGGGCCAGAGACCCAGTACTTC. Translating gives CASSQTGPETQYF.

About this clone itself: The same CDR3 also results from other DNA sequences found in this sample. V usage is TRBV19 and J usage is TRBJ2-7, with 7 bases matching TRBD1. Germline V lookup: CDR1 LNHDA, CDR2 SQIVND (reference sequence). V shed 3 bases, J shed 2 bases, and the junction held 4 bases outside the gene matches. The length of the CDR3 is 14 residues. CDR3 DNA sequence: TGTGCCAGTAGTATTGGAGACAGGGCCTACGAGCAGTACTTC. Its translation: CASSIGDRAYEQYF.

The chain joins TRBV28 to TRBJ2-1; 8 nucleotides match TRBD2. Trimming at V came to 3 bases and at J to 4 bases, leaving 11 bases not matched to a gene. Looked up from germline, CDR1 is MDHEN and CDR2 is SYDVKM. The CDR3 has 17 amino acids. The CDR3 protein is CASSFPRLAKVYNEQFF. The CDR3, as DNA: TGTGCCAGCAGTTTCCCAAGACTAGCGAAGGTTTACAATGAGCAGTTCTTC.

The chain links TRBV9 to TRBJ1-1, with 7 bases matching TRBD1. The length of the CDR3 is 14 residues. Trimming cost V 4 bases and J 5 bases; bases outside gene matches: 8. Germline assignment: CDR1 SGDLS and CDR2 YYNGEE. The CDR3: CASSPRDRRTEAFF. The DNA for the CDR3 is TGTGCCAGCAGCCCCAGGGACAGACGAACTGAAGCTTTCTTT.

Only a few counts were recorded for this clone. The chain links TRBV2 to TRBJ2-5, with 9 nucleotides matching TRBD1. This CDR3 is built from 13 residues. The germline gives CDR1 SNHLY, CDR2 FYNNEI. V was pared by 8 bases and J by 5 bases, with 6 bases of the junction left unmatched. In nucleotides, the CDR3 is TGTGCCAGCGCCCGGGACAGGGAGGAGACCCAGTACTTC. It specifies CASARDREETQYF.

This rearrangement joins TRBV5-4 to TRBJ2-1, with 12 bases lining up with TRBD2. The CDR3 is made up of 16 amino acids. Germline assignment: CDR1 SGHNT and CDR2 YYREEE (reference sequence). V was pared by 2 bases and J by 4 bases, with 4 bases of the junction left unmatched. DNA of the CDR3: TGTGCCAGCAGCTTCCTTGGGACTAGCGGGTACAATGAGCAGTTCTTC. Encoded protein: CASSFLGTSGYNEQFF.

The chain employs TRBV4-1 and TRBJ2-7; no firm D call. This CDR3 contains 11 residues. Trimming took 4 bases from V and 13 from J, leaving 14 bases between them. From germline, CDR1 is MGHRA and CDR2 YSYEKL. The CDR3 DNA reads as TGCGCCAGCAGCCCCTGTGGCGGATCTTACTTC. Translation: CASSPCGGSYF.

The sample holds a few counts of this clone. The rearrangement joins TRBV4-1 to TRBJ1-2; D unresolved. Trimming shortened V by 0 bases and J by 0 bases, and 11 bases separated the two germline ends. The germline CDR1 and CDR2 sequences are MGHRA and YSYEKL. The CDR3 extends over 16 amino acids. The CDR3 DNA is TGCGCCAGCAGCCAAGACCCAGGCAGAACTAACTATGGCTACACCTTC. Amino acid sequence: CASSQDPGRTNYGYTF.

This clone was seen only a few times. The J gene is TRBJ1-2, the V gene TRBV7-9; maybe TRBD1 (6 bases). The CDR3 consists of 13 residues. The V gene lost 1 base and the J gene lost 3 bases, with 6 bases spanning the gap. The V gene's germline CDR1 is SEHNR and CDR2 FQNEAQ (reference sequence). Written as DNA, the CDR3 is TGTGCCAGCAGCTTAGGACAGGACTATGGCTACACCTTC. Encoded protein: CASSLGQDYGYTF.

V usage is TRBV24-1 and J usage is TRBJ2-5; 8 bases match TRBD1. The CDR3 runs 13 residues. CDR1 is KGHDR and CDR2 is SFDVKD in the germline V gene. The V and J ends lost 7 bases and 4 bases, in that order; junction bases with no gene match: 4. DNA of the CDR3: TGTGCCACCAGCGGACAGGGCGGAGAGACCCAGTACTTC. Its protein product is CATSGQGGETQYF.

The chain carries TRBV30 and TRBJ2-7, with TRBD2 matching 9 bases. Per the germline V gene, CDR1 is GTSNPN and CDR2 is SVGIG (reference sequence). The CDR3 is made up of 14 amino acids. The V segment lost 3 bases and the J segment 7 bases; nucleotides outside the gene matches: 10. CDR3 nucleotides: TGTGCCTGGAGGGGACTAGCCCCCGGGGGGGAGCAGTACTTC. Its protein product is CAWRGLAPGGEQYF.

This clone showed up just once. The chain combines TRBV28 with TRBJ1-5, with TRBD1 matching 8 bases. With 6 bases clipped from V and 3 bases from J, the junction kept 4 bases outside the gene matches. From germline, CDR1 is MDHEN and CDR2 SYDVKM. The CDR3 length is 14 residues. The CDR3: CASSRTGNNQPQHF. The CDR3 DNA is TGTGCCAGCAGCCGGACAGGGAACAATCAGCCCCAGCATTTT.

The chain combines TRBV6-6 with TRBJ2-5; TRBD1 matches at 7 bases. Germline lookup yields CDR1 MNHNY and CDR2 SVGAGI (reference sequence). J lost 3 bases, V lost 5 bases, and 3 bases had no gene match. The CDR3 is 13 residues long. For the CDR3, the DNA is TGTGCCAGCAGTCCGACAGGGAAAGAGACCCAGTACTTC. Translation gives CASSPTGKETQYF.

This clone was seen a single time. The chain links TRBV18 to TRBJ1-5, with D possibly TRBD1 on 6 matching bases. The CDR3 loop spans 13 amino acids. Trimming removed 6 bases from V and 7 bases from J, with 13 bases in between. Germline V gives CDR1 KGHSH, CDR2 LQKENI. CDR3 region: CASSLNDRQPQHF. In nucleotides, the CDR3 is TGTGCCAGCTCCCTCAATGACAGGCAGCCCCAGCATTTT.

V usage is TRBV6-5 and J usage is TRBJ2-3; TRBD2 is a possible D gene (6 bases). Looked up from germline, CDR1 is MNHEY and CDR2 is SVGAGI. Trimming pared 4 bases from V and 5 bases from J, leaving 19 bases between. The CDR3 is 16 residues long. CDR3 nucleotide sequence: TGTGCCAGCAGTTCCCTAGCCGGGAGAGGGGTAGATACGCAGTATTTT. Amino acids: CASSSLAGRGVDTQYF.